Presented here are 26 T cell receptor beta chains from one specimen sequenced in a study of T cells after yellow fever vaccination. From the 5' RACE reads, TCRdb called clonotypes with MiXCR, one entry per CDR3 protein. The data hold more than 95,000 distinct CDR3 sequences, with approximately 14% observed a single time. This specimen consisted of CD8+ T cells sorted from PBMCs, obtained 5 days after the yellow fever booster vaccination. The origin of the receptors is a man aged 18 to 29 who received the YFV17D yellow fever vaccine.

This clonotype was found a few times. The CDR3 DNA sequence: TGCGCCAGCAGCCAAGTGTACCCGCCAAATGAGCAGTTCTTC. Its translation: CASSQVYPPNEQFF. The chain combines TRBV4-1 with TRBJ2-1; D gene ambiguous. Germline V gene sequence: CDR1 MGHRA, CDR2 YSYEKL. The CDR3 runs to 14 residues. Trimming took off 1 base at V and 7 bases at J, with 11 bases between the two ends.

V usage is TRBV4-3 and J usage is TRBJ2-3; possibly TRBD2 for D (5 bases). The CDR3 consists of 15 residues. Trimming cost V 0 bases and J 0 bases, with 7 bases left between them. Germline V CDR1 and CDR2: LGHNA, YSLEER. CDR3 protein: CASSQDTSSTDTQYF. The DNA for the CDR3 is TGCGCCAGCAGCCAAGATACTAGTAGCACAGATACGCAGTATTTT.

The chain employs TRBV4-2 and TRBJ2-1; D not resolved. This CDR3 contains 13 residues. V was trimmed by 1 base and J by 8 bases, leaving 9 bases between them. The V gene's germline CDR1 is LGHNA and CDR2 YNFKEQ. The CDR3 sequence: CASSQGPGHEQFF. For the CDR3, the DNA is TGTGCCAGCAGCCAAGGGCCCGGTCATGAGCAGTTCTTC.

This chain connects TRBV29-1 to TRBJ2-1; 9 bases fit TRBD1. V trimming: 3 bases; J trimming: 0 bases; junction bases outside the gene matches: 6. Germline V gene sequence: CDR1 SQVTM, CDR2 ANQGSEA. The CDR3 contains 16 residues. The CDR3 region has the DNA TGCAGCGTTGATGGGTGGACAGGGGCCTCCTACAATGAGCAGTTCTTC. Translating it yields CSVDGWTGASYNEQFF.

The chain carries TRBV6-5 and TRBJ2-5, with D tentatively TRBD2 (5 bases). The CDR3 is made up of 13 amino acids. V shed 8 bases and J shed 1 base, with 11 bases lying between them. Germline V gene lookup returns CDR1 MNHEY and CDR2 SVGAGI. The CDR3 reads CASSPRAQETQYF. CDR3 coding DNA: TGTGCCAGCTCCCCGCGGGCCCAAGAGACCCAGTACTTC.

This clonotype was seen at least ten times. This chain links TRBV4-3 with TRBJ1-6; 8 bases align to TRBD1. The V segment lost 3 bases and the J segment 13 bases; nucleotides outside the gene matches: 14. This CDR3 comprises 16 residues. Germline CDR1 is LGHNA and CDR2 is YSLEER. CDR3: CASSQSLTGATQPLHF. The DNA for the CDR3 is TGCGCCAGCAGCCAGTCCCTGACAGGGGCGACGCAGCCCCTCCACTTT.

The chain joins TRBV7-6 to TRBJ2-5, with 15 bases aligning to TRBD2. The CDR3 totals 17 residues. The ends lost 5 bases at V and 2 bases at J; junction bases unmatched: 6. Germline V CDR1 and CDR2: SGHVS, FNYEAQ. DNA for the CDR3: TGTGCCAGCAGCCCCTGGACTAGCGGGGGGGGTCAAGAGACCCAGTACTTC. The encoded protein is CASSPWTSGGGQETQYF.

The CDR3 region is CASSFGPGENTIYF. CDR3 DNA sequence: TGTGCCAGCAGCTTCGGCCCTGGTGAAAACACCATATATTTT. The chain is built from TRBV5-4 and TRBJ1-3; D is undetermined. This CDR3 is 14 amino acids long. CDR1 SGHNT and CDR2 YYREEE come from the germline V gene (reference sequence). V dropped 2 bases and J dropped 6 bases, with 12 bases sitting between them.

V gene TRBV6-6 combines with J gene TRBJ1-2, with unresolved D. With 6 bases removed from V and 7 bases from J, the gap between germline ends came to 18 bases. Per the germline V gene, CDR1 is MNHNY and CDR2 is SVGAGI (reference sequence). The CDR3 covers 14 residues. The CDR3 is CASRKLIHAFGYTF. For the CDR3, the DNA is TGTGCCAGCAGGAAACTCATCCATGCCTTTGGCTACACCTTC.

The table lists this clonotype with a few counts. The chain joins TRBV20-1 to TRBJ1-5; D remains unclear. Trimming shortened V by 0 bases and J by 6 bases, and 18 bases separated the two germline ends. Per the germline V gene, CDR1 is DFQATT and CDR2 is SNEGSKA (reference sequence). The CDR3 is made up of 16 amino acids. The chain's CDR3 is CSARDEHSAWGQPQHF. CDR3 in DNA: TGCAGTGCTAGAGATGAACACAGCGCCTGGGGTCAGCCCCAGCATTTT.

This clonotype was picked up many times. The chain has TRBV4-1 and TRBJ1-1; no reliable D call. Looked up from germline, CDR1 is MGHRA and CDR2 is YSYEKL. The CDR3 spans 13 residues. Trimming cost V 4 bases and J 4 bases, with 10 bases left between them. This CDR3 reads CASSPLGFTEAFF. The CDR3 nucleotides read TGCGCCAGCAGCCCGTTGGGTTTCACTGAAGCTTTCTTT.

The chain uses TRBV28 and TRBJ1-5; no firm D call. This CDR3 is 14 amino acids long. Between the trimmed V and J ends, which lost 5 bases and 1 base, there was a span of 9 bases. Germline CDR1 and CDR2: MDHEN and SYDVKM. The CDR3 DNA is TGTGCCAGCAGTCCCCCACTCAGCAATCAGCCCCAGCATTTT. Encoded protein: CASSPPLSNQPQHF.

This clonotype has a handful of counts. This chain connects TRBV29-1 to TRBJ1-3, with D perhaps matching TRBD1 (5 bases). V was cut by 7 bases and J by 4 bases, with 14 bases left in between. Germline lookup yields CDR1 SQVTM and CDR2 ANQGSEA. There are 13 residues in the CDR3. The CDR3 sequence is CSADSALGNTIYF. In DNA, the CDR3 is TGCAGCGCCGACAGCGCCCTCGGAAACACCATATATTTT.

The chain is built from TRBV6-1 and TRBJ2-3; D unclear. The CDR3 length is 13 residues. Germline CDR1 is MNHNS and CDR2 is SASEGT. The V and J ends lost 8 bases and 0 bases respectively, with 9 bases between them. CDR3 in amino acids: CASLPYSTDTQYF. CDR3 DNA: TGTGCCAGCTTACCATACAGCACAGATACGCAGTATTTT.

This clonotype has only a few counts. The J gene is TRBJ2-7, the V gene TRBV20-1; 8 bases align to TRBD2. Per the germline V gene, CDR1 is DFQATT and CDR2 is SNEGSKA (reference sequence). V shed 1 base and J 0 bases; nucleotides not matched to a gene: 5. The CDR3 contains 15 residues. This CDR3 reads CSARVKRGSSYEQYF. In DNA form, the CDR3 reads TGCAGTGCTAGAGTGAAGCGGGGGAGCTCCTACGAGCAGTACTTC.

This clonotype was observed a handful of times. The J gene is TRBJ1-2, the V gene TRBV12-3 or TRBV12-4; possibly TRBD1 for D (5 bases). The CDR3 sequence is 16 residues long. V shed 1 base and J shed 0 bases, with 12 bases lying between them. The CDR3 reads CASSLGTGGANYGYTF. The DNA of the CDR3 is TGTGCCAGCAGTTTAGGGACTGGGGGAGCTAACTATGGCTACACCTTC.

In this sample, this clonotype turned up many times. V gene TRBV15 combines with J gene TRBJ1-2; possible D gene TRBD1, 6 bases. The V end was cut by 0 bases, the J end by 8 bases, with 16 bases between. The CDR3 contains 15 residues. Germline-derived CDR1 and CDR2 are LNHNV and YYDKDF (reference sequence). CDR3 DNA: TGTGCCACCAGCAGAGATCGGAGCAGGGGACACGGCTACACCTTC. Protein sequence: CATSRDRSRGHGYTF.

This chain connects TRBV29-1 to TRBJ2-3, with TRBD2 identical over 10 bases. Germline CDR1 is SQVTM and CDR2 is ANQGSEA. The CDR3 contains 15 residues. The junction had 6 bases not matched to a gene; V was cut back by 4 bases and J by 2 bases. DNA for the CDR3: TGCAGCGTTGTGGGTAGCGGGGGGTTCACAGATACGCAGTATTTT. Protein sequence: CSVVGSGGFTDTQYF.

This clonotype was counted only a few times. In DNA form, the CDR3 reads TGCGCCAGCAGCCGCCGTGGGCGGACCGGGGAGCTGTTTTTT. Amino acid sequence: CASSRRGRTGELFF. The chain couples TRBV4-1 to TRBJ2-2; no reliable D call. Germline V gene lookup returns CDR1 MGHRA and CDR2 YSYEKL. V lost 4 bases to trimming and J lost 5 bases, with 11 bases between them. This CDR3 is built from 14 residues.

CDR3 protein: CASSLRLAGGPTSKETQYF. CDR3 DNA: TGCGCCAGCAGCCTGAGACTAGCGGGGGGGCCCACATCCAAAGAGACCCAGTACTTC. V and J are TRBV4-1 and TRBJ2-5, with 14 nucleotides matching TRBD2. This CDR3 is built from 19 residues. Per germline, CDR1 MGHRA and CDR2 YSYEKL. The J segment lost 3 bases and the V segment lost 4 bases, leaving 13 bases of the junction unmatched.

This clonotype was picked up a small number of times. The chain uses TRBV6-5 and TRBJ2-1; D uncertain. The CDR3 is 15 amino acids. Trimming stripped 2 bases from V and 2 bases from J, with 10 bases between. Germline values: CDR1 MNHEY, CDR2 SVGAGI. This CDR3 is CASSYGGLTYNEQFF. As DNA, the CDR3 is TGTGCCAGCAGTTACGGCGGTCTGACCTACAATGAGCAGTTCTTC.

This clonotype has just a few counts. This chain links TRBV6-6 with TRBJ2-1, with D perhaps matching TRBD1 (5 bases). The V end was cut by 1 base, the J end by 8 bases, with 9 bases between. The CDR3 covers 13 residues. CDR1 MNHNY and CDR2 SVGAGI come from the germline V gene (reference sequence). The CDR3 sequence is CASSYWVQDEQFF. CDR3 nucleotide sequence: TGTGCCAGCAGTTACTGGGTACAGGATGAGCAGTTCTTC.

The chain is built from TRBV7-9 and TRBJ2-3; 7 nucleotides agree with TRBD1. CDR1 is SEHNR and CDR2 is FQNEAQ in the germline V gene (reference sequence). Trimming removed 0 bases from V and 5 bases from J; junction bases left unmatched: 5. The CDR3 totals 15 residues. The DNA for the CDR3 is TGTGCCAGCAGCTTAGCACAGGGGTCGGTAGATACGCAGTATTTT. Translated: CASSLAQGSVDTQYF.

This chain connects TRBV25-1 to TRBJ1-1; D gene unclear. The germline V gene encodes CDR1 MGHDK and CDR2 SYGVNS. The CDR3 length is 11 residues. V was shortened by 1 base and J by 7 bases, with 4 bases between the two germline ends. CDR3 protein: CASSEFGEAFF. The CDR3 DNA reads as TGTGCCAGCAGTGAATTCGGTGAAGCTTTCTTT.

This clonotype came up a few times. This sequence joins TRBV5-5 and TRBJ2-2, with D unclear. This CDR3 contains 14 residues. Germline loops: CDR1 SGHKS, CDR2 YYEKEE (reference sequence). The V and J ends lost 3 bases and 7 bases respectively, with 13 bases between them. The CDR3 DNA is TGTGCCAGCAGCTCCGGGTGGTCTCGCGGGGAGCTGTTTTTT. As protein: CASSSGWSRGELFF.

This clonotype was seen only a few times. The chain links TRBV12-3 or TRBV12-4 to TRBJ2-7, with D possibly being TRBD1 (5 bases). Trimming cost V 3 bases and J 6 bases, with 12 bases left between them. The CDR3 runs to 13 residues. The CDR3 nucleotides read TGTGCCAGCAGTTTCCTATTGCAGGGCGAGCAGTACGTC. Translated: CASSFLLQGEQYV.